These 4 T cell receptor beta chains share one sample of origin, sequenced in a study of blood T cell repertoires in COVID-19. Produced via immunoSEQ multiplex PCR; TCRdb's table is partial and in-frame only. The table includes roughly 180,000 clones, around 78% detected once. Sequencing was performed on PBMCs or T cells enriched from blood (not recorded which). The receptors stem from a woman aged 50 to 65 who had recovered from COVID-19.

The CDR3 loop reads CASSVAGLADTEQFF. The DNA of the CDR3 is TGCGCCAGCAGTGTAGCAGGACTAGCGGATACCGAGCAGTTCTTC. The genes are TRBV10-1 and TRBJ2-1; 10 bases agree with TRBD2. Germline V lookup: CDR1 WNHNN, CDR2 SYGVQD (reference sequence). Trimming cost V 4 bases and J 10 bases; bases outside gene matches: 10. CDR3 length: 15 amino acids.

The chain has TRBV7-2 and TRBJ2-5, with D perhaps TRBD1 (6 bases). CDR1 SGHTA and CDR2 FQGNSA come from the germline V gene. There are 13 residues in the CDR3. V was pared by 5 bases and J by 7 bases, with 14 bases between. DNA for the CDR3: TGTGCCAGCAGCCATCGACAGGATAGGACCCAGTACTTC. Amino acid sequence: CASSHRQDRTQYF. The full variable domain, in which reference TRBV7-2 and TRBJ2-5 provide the parts outside the CDR3, is GAGVSQSPSNKVTEKGKDVELRCDPISGHTALYWYRQSLGQGLEFLIYFQGNSAPDKSGLPSDRFSAERTGGSVSTLTIQRTQQEDSAVYLCASSHRQDRTQYFGPGTRLLVL.

The CDR3 loop is CASSLTGGSPLHF. In DNA, the CDR3 is TGTGCCAGCAGTCTGACAGGCGGCTCACCCCTCCACTTT. V gene TRBV12-3 or TRBV12-4 combines with J gene TRBJ1-6, with D tentatively TRBD1 (6 bases). V lost 5 bases, J lost 10 bases, and 12 bases lay in between. The CDR3 has 13 residues.

The chain employs TRBV11-3 and TRBJ1-1; D may be TRBD1 (5 bases). The CDR3 runs 15 residues. Germline CDR1 is SGHNT and CDR2 is YENEEA. V was clipped by 0 bases and J by 6 bases, with 14 bases between them. CDR3 sequence (DNA): TGTGCCAGCAGCTTAGAGGGACTCGAGTCCGCTGAAGCTTTCTTT. It yields the protein CASSLEGLESAEAFF. Based on the CDR3 plus reference TRBV11-3 and TRBJ1-1, the full variable domain is EAGVVQSPRYKIIEKKQPVAFWCNPISGHNTLYWYLQNLGQGPELLIRYENEEAVDDSQLPKDRFSAERLKGVDSTLKIQPAELGDSAVYLCASSLEGLESAEAFFGQGTRLTVV.